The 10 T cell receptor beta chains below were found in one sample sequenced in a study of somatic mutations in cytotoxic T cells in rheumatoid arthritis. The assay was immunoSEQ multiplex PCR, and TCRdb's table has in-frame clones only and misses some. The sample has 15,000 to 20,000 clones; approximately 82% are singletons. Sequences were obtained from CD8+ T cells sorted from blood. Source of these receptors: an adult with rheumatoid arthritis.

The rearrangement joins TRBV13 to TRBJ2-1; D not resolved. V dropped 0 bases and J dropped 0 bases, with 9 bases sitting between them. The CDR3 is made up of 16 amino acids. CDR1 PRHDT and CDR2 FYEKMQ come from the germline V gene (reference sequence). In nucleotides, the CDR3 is TGTGCCAGCAGCTTAGGGGAGCAGCGCTCCTACAATGAGCAGTTCTTC. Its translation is CASSLGEQRSYNEQFF.

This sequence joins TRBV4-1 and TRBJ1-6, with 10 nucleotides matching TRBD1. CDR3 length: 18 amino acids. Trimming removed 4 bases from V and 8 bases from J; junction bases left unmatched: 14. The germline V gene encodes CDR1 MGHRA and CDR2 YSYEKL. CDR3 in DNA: TGCGCCAGCAGCCTATACGGGACAGGGGAGTTATTGGATTCACCCCTCCACTTT. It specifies CASSLYGTGELLDSPLHF.

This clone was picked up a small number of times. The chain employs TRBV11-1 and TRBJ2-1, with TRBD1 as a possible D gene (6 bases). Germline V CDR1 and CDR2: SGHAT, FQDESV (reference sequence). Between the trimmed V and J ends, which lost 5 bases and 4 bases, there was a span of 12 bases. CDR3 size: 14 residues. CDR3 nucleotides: TGTGCCAGCAGCCAATGGACAGATTACAATGAGCAGTTCTTC. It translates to CASSQWTDYNEQFF.

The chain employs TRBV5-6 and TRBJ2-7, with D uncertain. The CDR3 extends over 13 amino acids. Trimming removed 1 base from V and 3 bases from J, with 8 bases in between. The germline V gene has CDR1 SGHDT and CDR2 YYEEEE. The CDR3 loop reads CASSLRPNYEQYF. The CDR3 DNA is TGTGCCAGCAGCTTGAGACCGAACTACGAGCAGTACTTC.

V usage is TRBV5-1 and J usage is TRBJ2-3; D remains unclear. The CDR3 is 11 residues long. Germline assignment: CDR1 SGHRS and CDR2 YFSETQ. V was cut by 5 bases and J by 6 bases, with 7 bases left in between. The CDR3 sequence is CASSFADTQYF. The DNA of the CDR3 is TGCGCCAGCAGTTTCGCCGATACGCAGTATTTT.

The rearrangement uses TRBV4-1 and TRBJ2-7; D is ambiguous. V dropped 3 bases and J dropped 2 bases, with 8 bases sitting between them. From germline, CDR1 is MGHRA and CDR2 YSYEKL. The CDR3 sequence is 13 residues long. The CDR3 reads CASSQNLPYEQYF. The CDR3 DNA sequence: TGCGCCAGCAGCCAGAACTTACCCTACGAGCAGTACTTC.

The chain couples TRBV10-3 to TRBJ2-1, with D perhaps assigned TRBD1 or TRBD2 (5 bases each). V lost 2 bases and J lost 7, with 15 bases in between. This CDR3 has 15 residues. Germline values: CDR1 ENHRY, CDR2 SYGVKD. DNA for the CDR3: TGTGCCATCAGTGAGATTACGGGGCCCAGGAATGAGCAGTTCTTC. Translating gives CAISEITGPRNEQFF.

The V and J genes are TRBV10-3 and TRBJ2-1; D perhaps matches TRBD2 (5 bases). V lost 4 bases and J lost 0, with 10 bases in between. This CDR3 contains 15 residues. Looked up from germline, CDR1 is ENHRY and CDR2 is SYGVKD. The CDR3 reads CAISADRDSYNEQFF. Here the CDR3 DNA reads TGTGCCATCAGTGCCGACCGGGACTCCTACAATGAGCAGTTCTTC.

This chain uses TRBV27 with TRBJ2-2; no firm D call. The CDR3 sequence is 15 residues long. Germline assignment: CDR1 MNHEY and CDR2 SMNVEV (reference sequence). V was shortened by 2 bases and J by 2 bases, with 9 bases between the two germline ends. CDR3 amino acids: CASSLMAINTGELFF. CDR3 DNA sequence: TGTGCCAGCAGTTTAATGGCTATTAACACCGGGGAGCTGTTTTTT.

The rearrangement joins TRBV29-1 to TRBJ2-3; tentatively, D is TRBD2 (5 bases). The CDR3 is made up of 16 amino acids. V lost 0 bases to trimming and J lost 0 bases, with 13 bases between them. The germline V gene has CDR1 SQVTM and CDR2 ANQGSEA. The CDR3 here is CSVEDAGIGSTDTQYF. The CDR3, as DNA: TGCAGCGTTGAAGATGCGGGCATCGGAAGCACAGATACGCAGTATTTT.